This paragraph reports one T cell receptor beta chain. The CDR3 consists of 16 residues. Germline CDR1 is SGHRS and CDR2 is YFSETQ. The V gene lost 0 bases and the J gene lost 1 base, with 14 bases spanning the gap. This entry belongs to a study of blood T cell repertoires in COVID-19. On the study more broadly: Sources were T cells, B-cell-depleted T cells, or PBMCs; the material itself was cDNA or gDNA.

Original methodology: The assay estimated nucleated cells by amplifying reference gene primers. Method: immunoSEQ multiplex PCR; TCRdb's copy keeps in-frame clones and lacks some. Clone size and V and J calls were adopted from that table, with D and trimming inferred from the DNA. The sample includes about 240,000 clones, approximately 78% of them seen just once. The chain joins TRBV5-1 to TRBJ2-7; perhaps TRBD1 as D (5 bases). Source material: peripheral blood. The TCR originated in a woman aged 55-69 years with active or convalescent COVID-19. The CDR3 DNA is TGCGCCAGCAGCTTGGATGGTGGGGCCATTTCCTACGAGCAGTACTTC. This gives the protein CASSLDGGAISYEQYF.